These 10 T cell receptor beta chains originate from one sample sequenced in a study of neurological immune-mediated disorders. A single record per CDR3 protein comes from TCRdb applying MiXCR to the 5' RACE reads. The sample has more than 45,000 distinct CDR3 sequences, 4% to 5.5% seen once. The sequenced sample was PBMCs. All receptors come from a man in his forties or fifties with multiple sclerosis.

Notes on this clonotype: A much larger clone is a single base away; this may be a read error. The J gene is TRBJ2-6, the V gene TRBV12-3 or TRBV12-4; D is perhaps TRBD1 (5 bases). This CDR3 spans 13 amino acids. Here the CDR3 DNA reads TGTGCCAGCGGTCCAGCTGGGGCCAAAGTCCTGACTTTC. This encodes CASGPAGAKVLTF.

This clonotype was seen many times. The chain has TRBV12-5 and TRBJ1-1; the match to TRBD1 covers 11 bases. The V segment lost 1 base and the J segment 1 base; nucleotides outside the gene matches: 5. This CDR3 spans 17 amino acids. Germline V gene data show CDR1 as LGHNT and CDR2 as FRNRAP. CDR3 coding DNA: TGTGCTAGTGGTTTGGCCCCCGGGACAGGGGGGAACACTGAAGCTTTCTTT. This codes for CASGLAPGTGGNTEAFF. The variable domain in full, completed from reference TRBV12-5 and TRBJ1-1, reads DARVTQTPRHKVTEMGQEVTMRCQPILGHNTVFWYRQTMMQGLELLAYFRNRAPLDDSGMPKDRFSAEMPDATLATLKIQPSEPRDSAVYFCASGLAPGTGGNTEAFFGQGTRLTVV.

There are many counts of this clonotype. This chain links TRBV10-3 with TRBJ2-5; D perhaps matches TRBD1 (6 bases). This CDR3 spans 14 amino acids. Trimming stripped 8 bases from V and 2 bases from J, with 15 bases between. Per the germline V gene, CDR1 is ENHRY and CDR2 is SYGVKD. The CDR3 DNA reads as TGTGCCATCGCAACCCCGACAGGTCAAGAGACCCAGTACTTC. Translating it yields CAIATPTGQETQYF.

This clonotype was seen ten or more times. In nucleotides, the CDR3 is TGTGCCAGCAGCTTAAAAGGTAATCAGCCCCAGCATTTT. Amino acids: CASSLKGNQPQHF. The V gene is TRBV7-2, the J gene TRBJ1-5; D is undetermined. The V end lost 2 bases, the J end lost 4 bases, and 6 bases lay between the germline ends. The germline V gene has CDR1 SGHTA and CDR2 FQGNSA. The CDR3 covers 13 residues.

This clonotype was seen many times. This chain uses TRBV5-6 with TRBJ1-6; D unclear. This CDR3 is built from 13 residues. The germline gives CDR1 SGHDT, CDR2 YYEEEE. V dropped 4 bases and J dropped 6 bases, with 8 bases sitting between them. Here the CDR3 DNA reads TGTGCCAGCAGCCGGTTCTCTAATTCACCCCTCCACTTT. Translation gives CASSRFSNSPLHF. Full variable domain (remainder filled in from reference TRBV5-6 and TRBJ1-6): DAGVTQSPTHLIKTRGQQVTLRCSPKSGHDTVSWYQQALGQGPQFIFQYYEEEERQRGNFPDRFSGHQFPNYSSELNVNALLLGDSALYLCASSRFSNSPLHFGNGTRLTVT.

This clonotype was seen ten or more times. The chain has TRBV3-1 and TRBJ2-1; 8 bases match TRBD2. The germline V gene has CDR1 LGHDT and CDR2 YNNKEL (reference sequence). V gave up 4 bases and J gave up 6 bases; unmatched junction bases: 11. This CDR3 comprises 16 residues. The CDR3 nucleotides are TGTGCCAGCAGCCCAAGAGCAGCGGGGGTTGGCAATGAGCAGTTCTTC. Translation: CASSPRAAGVGNEQFF.

This clonotype was detected many times. V gene TRBV5-1 combines with J gene TRBJ2-7, with a weak D call TRBD2 (5 bases). Trimming pared 0 bases from V and 3 bases from J, leaving 7 bases between. The CDR3 consists of 13 residues. CDR1 and CDR2 from the germline V gene are SGHRS and YFSETQ. The CDR3 is CASSLVGGYEQYF. Written as DNA, the CDR3 is TGCGCCAGCAGCTTGGTTGGAGGCTACGAGCAGTACTTC.

This clonotype was recorded many times. The rearrangement uses TRBV25-1 and TRBJ1-2; D is unresolved. The V gene lost 1 base and the J gene lost 7 bases, with 16 bases spanning the gap. There are 15 residues in the CDR3. Germline values: CDR1 MGHDK, CDR2 SYGVNS. The CDR3 loop reads CASSESLAGIGGYTF. The CDR3 DNA reads TGTGCCAGCAGTGAATCGTTGGCAGGAATCGGTGGCTACACCTTC.

This clonotype was seen many times. CDR3 amino acids: CASSLMFAGGMTGELFF. Here the CDR3 DNA reads TGTGCCAGCAGCTTAATGTTCGCGGGAGGAATGACCGGGGAGCTGTTTTTT. The chain couples TRBV7-8 to TRBJ2-2, with 8 bases identical to TRBD2. There are 17 residues in the CDR3. V lost 2 bases, J lost 5 bases, and 10 bases stayed unmatched. Looked up from germline, CDR1 is SGHVS and CDR2 is FQNEAQ. Supplemented by reference TRBV7-8 and TRBJ2-2, the full variable domain reads GAGVSQSPRYKVAKRGQDVALRCDPISGHVSLFWYQQALGQGPEFLTYFQNEAQLDKSGLPSDRFFAERPEGSVSTLKIQRTQQEDSAVYLCASSLMFAGGMTGELFFGEGSRLTVL.

This clonotype was seen at least ten times. The V gene is TRBV7-9, the J gene TRBJ2-7; 8 bases are shared with TRBD1. CDR1 SEHNR and CDR2 FQNEAQ come from the germline V gene (reference sequence). Trimming cost V 5 bases and J 2 bases; bases outside gene matches: 5. The CDR3 loop spans 14 amino acids. The CDR3 DNA reads TGTGCCAGCAGCATCGGACAGGGAGCCTACGAGCAGTACTTC. Translation: CASSIGQGAYEQYF.